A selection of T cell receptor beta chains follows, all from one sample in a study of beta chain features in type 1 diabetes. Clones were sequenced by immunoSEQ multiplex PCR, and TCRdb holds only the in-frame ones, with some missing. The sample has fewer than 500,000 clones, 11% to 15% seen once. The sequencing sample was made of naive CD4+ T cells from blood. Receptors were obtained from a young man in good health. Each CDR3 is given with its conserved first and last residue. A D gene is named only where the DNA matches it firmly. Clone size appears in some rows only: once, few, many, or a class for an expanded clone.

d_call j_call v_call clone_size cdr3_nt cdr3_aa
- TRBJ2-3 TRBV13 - TGTGCCAGTGCGGCGGACCCCTCCACAGATACGCAGTATTTT CASAADPSTDTQYF
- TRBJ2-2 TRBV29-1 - TGCAGCGTTGAATCGACAGCACGACCCGGGGAGCTGTTTTTT CSVESTARPGELFF
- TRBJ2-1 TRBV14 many TGTGCCAGCAGCCAAGTGACTAGGCGCGGTGAGCAGTTCTTC CASSQVTRRGEQFF
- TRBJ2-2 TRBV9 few TGTGCCAGCGGGGGGCTAACCAACACCGGGGAGCTGTTTTTT CASGGLTNTGELFF
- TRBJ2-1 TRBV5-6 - TGTGCCAGCAGCTTGACCGGTGAGCAGTTCTTC CASSLTGEQFF
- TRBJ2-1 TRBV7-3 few TGTGCCAGCAGCCCCCCGGGTGATGAGCAGTTCTTC CASSPPGDEQFF
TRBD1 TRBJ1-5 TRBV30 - TGTGCCTGGAGTCTACAGGGGCTCTATCAGCCCCAGCATTTT CAWSLQGLYQPQHF
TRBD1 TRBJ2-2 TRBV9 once TGTGCCAGCAGCGCACAGACAGGGAGTCTCACCGGGGAGCTGTTTTTT CASSAQTGSLTGELFF
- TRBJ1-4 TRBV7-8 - TGTGCCAGCAGCTTATTGGCGCGGCGGCGGAATGAAAAACTGTTTTTT CASSLLARRRNEKLFF
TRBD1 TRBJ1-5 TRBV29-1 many TGCAGCGTTGCGAGGGGGCGGAATCAGCCCCAGCATTTT CSVARGRNQPQHF
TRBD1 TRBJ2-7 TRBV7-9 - TGTGCCAGCAGCTTAGTCGGGACAGGGGGCCACGAGCAGTACTTC CASSLVGTGGHEQYF
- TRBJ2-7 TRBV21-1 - TGTGCCAGCAGCAAACGAAGCTGCTCCTACGAGCAGTACTTC CASSKRSCSYEQYF
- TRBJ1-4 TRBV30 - TGTGCCTGGCACGGGCGGAGGAATGAAAAACTGTTTTTT CAWHGRRNEKLFF
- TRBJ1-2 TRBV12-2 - TGTGCGGAGTATGGCTACACCTTC CAEYGYTF
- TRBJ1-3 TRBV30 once TGTGCCTGGAGTGTACTAGTAGGAAACACCATATATTTT CAWSVLVGNTIYF
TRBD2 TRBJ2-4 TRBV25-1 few TGTGCCAGCTCCAATGGGAGGGGCCATAAAAACATTCAGTACTTC CASSNGRGHKNIQYF
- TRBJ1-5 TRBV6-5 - TGTGCCAGCTGGGGTGGGAGGGGACAGCCCCAGCATTTT CASWGGRGQPQHF